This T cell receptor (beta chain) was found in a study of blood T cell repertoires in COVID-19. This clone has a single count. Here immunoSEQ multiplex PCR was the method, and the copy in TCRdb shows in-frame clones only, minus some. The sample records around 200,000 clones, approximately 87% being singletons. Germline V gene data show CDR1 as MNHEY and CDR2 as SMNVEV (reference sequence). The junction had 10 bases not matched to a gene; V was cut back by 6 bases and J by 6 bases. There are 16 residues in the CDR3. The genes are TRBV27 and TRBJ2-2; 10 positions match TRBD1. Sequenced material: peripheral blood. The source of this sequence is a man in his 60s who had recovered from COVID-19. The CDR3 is CASRVTGTGEAGELFF. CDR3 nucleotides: TGTGCCAGCAGAGTAACCGGGACAGGGGAGGCCGGGGAGCTGTTTTTT.